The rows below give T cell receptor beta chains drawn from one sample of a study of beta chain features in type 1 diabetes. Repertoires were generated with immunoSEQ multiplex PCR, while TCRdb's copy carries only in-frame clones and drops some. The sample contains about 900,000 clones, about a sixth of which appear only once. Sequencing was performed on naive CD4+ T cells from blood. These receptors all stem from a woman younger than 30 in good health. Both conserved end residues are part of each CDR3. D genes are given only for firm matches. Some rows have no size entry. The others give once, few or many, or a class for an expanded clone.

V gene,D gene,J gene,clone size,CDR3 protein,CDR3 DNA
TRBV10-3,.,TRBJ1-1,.,CAIRKGEGTEAFF,TGTGCCATCAGAAAGGGGGAGGGGACTGAAGCTTTCTTT
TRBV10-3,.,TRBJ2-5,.,CATAGSGVGRQTQYF,TGTGCCACGGCTGGGTCTGGGGTGGGGAGGCAGACCCAGTACTTC
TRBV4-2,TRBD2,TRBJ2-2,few,CASSLGLGAGELFF,TGTGCCAGCAGCCTGGGACTAGGGGCCGGGGAGCTGTTTTTT
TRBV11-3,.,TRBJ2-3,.,CASSSSGTDTQYF,TGTGCCAGCAGCTCGTCTGGCACAGATACGCAGTATTTT
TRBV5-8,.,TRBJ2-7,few,CASIPYEQYF,TGTGCCAGCATACCCTACGAGCAGTACTTC
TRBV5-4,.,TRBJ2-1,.,CAFSPRPGSQRYEQFF,TGTGCGTTCTCACCCCGTCCCGGGAGTCAGCGGTATGAGCAGTTCTTC
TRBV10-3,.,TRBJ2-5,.,CAISVGGGRVETQYF,TGTGCCATCAGCGTAGGGGGCGGGAGAGTGGAGACCCAGTACTTC
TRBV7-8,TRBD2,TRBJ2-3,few,CASSLAASGTGLDTQYF,TGTGCCAGCAGCTTAGCGGCTAGCGGGACGGGGTTGGATACGCAGTATTTT
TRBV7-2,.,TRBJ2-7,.,CASSTAGEPIYEQYF,TGTGCCAGCAGCACCGCTGGAGAGCCTATTTACGAGCAGTATTTC
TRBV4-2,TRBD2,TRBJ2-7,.,CASSQFKLAGVNSYEQYF,TGTGCCAGCAGCCAATTCAAGTTAGCGGGAGTAAACTCCTACGAGCAGTACTTC
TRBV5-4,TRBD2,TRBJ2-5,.,CASSPGTIYQETQYF,TGTGCCAGCAGCCCGGGGACTATCTACCAAGAGACCCAGTACTTC
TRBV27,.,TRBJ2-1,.,CASSYRFSYNEQFF,TGTGCCAGCAGTTATCGGTTCTCCTACAATGAGCAGTTCTTC
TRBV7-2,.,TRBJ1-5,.,CASSWANGNVNQPQHF,TGTGCCAGCAGCTGGGCTAATGGAAACGTCAATCAGCCCCAGCATTTT
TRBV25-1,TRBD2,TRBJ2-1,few,CASSDNMGLAGSNEQFF,TGTGCCAGCAGTGATAACATGGGACTAGCGGGATCCAATGAGCAGTTCTTC
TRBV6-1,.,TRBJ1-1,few,CASMITRNTEAFF,TGTGCCAGCATGATCACACGGAACACTGAAGCTTTCTTT
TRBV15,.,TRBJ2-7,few,CATSRDLSYEQYF,TGTGCCACCAGCAGGGATCTGTCCTACGAGCAGTACTTC
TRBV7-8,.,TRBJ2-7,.,CASSLGRREQYF,TGTGCCAGCAGCTTAGGGAGAAGAGAGCAGTACTTC
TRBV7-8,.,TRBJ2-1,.,CASSNPDGWNEQFF,TGTGCCAGCAGCAACCCTGATGGTTGGAATGAGCAGTTCTTC
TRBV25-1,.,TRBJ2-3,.,CASSELTGDHTDTQYF,TGTGCCAGCAGTGAACTTACGGGGGACCACACAGATACGCAGTATTTT
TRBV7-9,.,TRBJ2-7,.,CASTQRLSEDYEQYF,TGTGCCAGCACCCAACGATTGTCTGAAGACTACGAGCAGTACTTC
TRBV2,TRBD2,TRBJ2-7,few,CASSVGLAASYEQYF,TGTGCCAGCAGCGTGGGACTAGCGGCTTCCTACGAGCAGTACTTC
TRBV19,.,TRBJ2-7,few,CASSKRGQSYEQYF,TGTGCCAGTAGTAAGAGGGGACAATCCTACGAGCAGTACTTC
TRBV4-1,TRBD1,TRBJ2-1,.,CASSQGQSSYNEQFF,TGCGCCAGCAGCCAGGGACAGAGCTCCTACAATGAGCAGTTCTTC
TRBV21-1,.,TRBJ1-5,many,CASSLNQPQHF,TGTGCCAGCAGCCTTAATCAGCCCCAGCATTTT
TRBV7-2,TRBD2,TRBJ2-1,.,CASSLVAGVSYNEQFF,TGTGCCAGCAGCTTAGTAGCGGGAGTCTCCTACAATGAGCAGTTCTTC
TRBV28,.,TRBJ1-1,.,CASSPGGLGTEAFF,TGTGCCAGCAGCCCCGGGGGCCTGGGCACTGAAGCTTTCTTT
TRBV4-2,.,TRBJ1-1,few,CASSQDREAFF,TGTGCCAGCAGCCAAGACAGAGAAGCTTTCTTT
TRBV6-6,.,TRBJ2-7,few,CASGYEQYF,TGTGCCAGCGGGTACGAGCAGTACTTC
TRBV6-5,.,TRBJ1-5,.,CASSLQFNQPQHF,TGTGCCAGCAGCTTGCAGTTCAATCAGCCCCAGCATTTT
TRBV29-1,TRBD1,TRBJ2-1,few,CSVQGADNEQFF,TGCAGCGTTCAGGGGGCCGACAATGAGCAGTTCTTC
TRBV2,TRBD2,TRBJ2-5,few,CASNGGLAGGETQYF,TGTGCCAGCAATGGGGGACTAGCGGGAGGAGAGACCCAGTACTTC
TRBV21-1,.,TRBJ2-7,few,CASSGQARSGYEQYF,TGTGCCAGCAGCGGTCAGGCGCGGTCTGGGTACGAGCAGTACTTC
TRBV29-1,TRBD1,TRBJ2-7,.,CSVEGGTGYYEQYF,TGCAGCGTTGAAGGAGGGACAGGGTACTACGAGCAGTACTTC
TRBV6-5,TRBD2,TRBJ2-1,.,CASSRGTSGHNEQFF,TGTGCCAGCAGTCGCGGGACTAGCGGACACAATGAGCAGTTCTTC
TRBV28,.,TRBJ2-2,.,CASSSNTGELFF,TGTGCCAGCAGTTCTAACACCGGGGAGCTGTTTTTT
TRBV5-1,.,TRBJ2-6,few,CASSFGQAPGGANVLTF,TGCGCCAGCAGCTTTGGGCAGGCCCCTGGTGGGGCCAACGTCCTGACTTTC
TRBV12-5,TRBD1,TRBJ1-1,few,CASGNGDRVGAFF,TGTGCTAGTGGTAATGGGGACAGGGTTGGAGCTTTCTTT
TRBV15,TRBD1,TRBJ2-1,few,CATSRDRTGSNEQFF,TGTGCCACCAGCAGAGATCGGACAGGGTCTAATGAGCAGTTCTTC
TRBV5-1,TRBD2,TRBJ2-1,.,CASSLLAGVGGGNEQFF,TGCGCCAGCAGCTTACTAGCGGGAGTAGGGGGAGGCAATGAGCAGTTCTTC
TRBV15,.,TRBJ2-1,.,CATSRDYLGPARGNEQFF,TGTGCCACCAGCAGAGATTACTTAGGACCCGCCAGGGGCAATGAGCAGTTCTTC
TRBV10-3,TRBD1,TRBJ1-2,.,CAIKSIGTGYGYTF,TGTGCCATCAAATCCATAGGGACAGGATATGGCTACACCTTC
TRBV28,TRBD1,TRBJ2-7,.,CASGGTGSTRWVPYEQYF,TGTGCCAGCGGTGGGACAGGCTCTACTCGTTGGGTACCCTACGAGCAGTACTTC
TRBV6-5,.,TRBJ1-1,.,CASSYSPANTEAFF,TGTGCCAGCAGTTACTCACCCGCGAACACTGAAGCTTTCTTT
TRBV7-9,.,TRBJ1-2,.,CASSLTDVYTF,TGTGCCAGCAGCTTAACGGATGTCTACACCTTC
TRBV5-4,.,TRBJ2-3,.,CASSFDQRSVDTQYF,TGTGCCAGCAGCTTTGACCAGAGATCAGTAGATACGCAGTATTTT
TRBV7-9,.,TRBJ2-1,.,CASSLARDTKYNEQFF,TGTGCCAGCAGCTTAGCACGGGACACTAAATACAATGAGCAGTTCTTC
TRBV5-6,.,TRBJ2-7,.,CASSQWGYRYEQYF,TGTGCCAGCAGCCAATGGGGCTACCGCTACGAGCAGTACTTC
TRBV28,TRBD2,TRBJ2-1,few,CASSFRVAGEFEQFF,TGTGCCAGCAGTTTCAGGGTAGCGGGAGAGTTTGAGCAGTTCTTC
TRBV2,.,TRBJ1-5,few,CASTTQGSGQPQHF,TGTGCCAGCACCACGCAGGGGTCCGGGCAGCCCCAGCATTTT
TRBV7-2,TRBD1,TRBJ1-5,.,CASSLDRGQPQHF,TGTGCCAGCAGCTTGGACAGGGGGCAGCCCCAGCATTTT
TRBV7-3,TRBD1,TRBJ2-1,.,CASSRTGLESNEQFF,TGTGCCAGCAGCAGGACAGGGCTCGAATCGAATGAGCAGTTCTTC
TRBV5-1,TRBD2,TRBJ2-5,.,CASTRLATGETQYF,TGCGCCAGCACCAGACTAGCGACTGGTGAGACCCAGTACTTC
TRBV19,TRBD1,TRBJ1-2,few,CASSLDRVGGYTF,TGTGCCAGTAGTCTCGACAGGGTCGGTGGCTACACCTTC
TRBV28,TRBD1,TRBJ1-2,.,CASSSQTGPYGYTF,TGTGCCAGCAGTTCCCAGACAGGGCCCTATGGCTACACCTTC
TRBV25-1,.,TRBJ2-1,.,CANLQRECYNEQFF,TGTGCCAACCTACAGAGGGAGTGCTACAATGAGCAGTTCTTC
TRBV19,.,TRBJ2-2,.,CASKGGRNTGELFF,TGTGCCAGTAAAGGCGGACGGAACACCGGGGAGCTGTTTTTT
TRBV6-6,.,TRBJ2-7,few,CASSYSSPGYEQYF,TGTGCCAGCAGTTACTCGTCCCCGGGATACGAGCAGTACTTC
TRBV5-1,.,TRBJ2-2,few,CASSLVGQLNTGELFF,TGCGCCAGCAGCTTGGTCGGACAGTTGAACACCGGGGAGCTGTTTTTT
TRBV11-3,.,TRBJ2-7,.,CASSLGDGTYEQYF,TGTGCCAGCAGCTTAGGGGACGGGACCTACGAGCAGTACTTC